This entry concerns a single T cell receptor (beta chain). The junction departs from germline at one end; a sequencing error may be responsible. The data belong to a study of blood T cell repertoires in COVID-19. Study-level background: Sites across the United States, Italy and Spain contributed samples from acute and convalescent COVID-19. In each case, the material was cDNA or gDNA derived from T cells, B-cell-depleted T cells, or PBMCs.

Germline V gene data show CDR1 as SSHAT and CDR2 as FNYEAQ (reference sequence). The length of the CDR3 is 17 residues. In the source study's methods: Reference gene primer amplification in the assay estimated nucleated cell counts. Profiling relied on immunoSEQ multiplex PCR, and the TCRdb table lists in-frame clones only, not all of them. That table furnishes V, J and clone size, whereas the DNA furnished D and trimming. Altogether 250,000 to 300,000 clones are present, around 90% being singletons, with the ten largest covering 2% to 2.5%. Material for sequencing was peripheral blood. The clonotype was recovered from a man aged 45-65 years with acute or convalescent COVID-19. This chain uses TRBV7-7 with TRBJ2-4; 12 nucleotides match TRBD2. CDR3 amino acids: CASSPGLAGRGKNIQYF. The CDR3 region has the DNA TGTGCTAGCAGCCCCGGACTAGCGGGGCGGGGCAAAAACATTCAGTACTTC.